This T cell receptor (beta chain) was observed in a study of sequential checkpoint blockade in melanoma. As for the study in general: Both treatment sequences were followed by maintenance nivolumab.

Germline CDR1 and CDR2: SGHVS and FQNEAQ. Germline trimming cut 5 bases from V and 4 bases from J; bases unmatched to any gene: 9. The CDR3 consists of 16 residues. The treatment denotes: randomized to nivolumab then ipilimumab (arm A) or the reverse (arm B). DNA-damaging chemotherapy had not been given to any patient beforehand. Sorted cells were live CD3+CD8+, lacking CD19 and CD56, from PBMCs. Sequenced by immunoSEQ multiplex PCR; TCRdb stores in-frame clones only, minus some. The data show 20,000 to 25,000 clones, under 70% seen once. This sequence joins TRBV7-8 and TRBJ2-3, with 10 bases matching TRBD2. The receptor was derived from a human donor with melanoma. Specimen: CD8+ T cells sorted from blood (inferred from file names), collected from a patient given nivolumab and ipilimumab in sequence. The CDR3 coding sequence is TGTGCCAGCAGCCACCCGCTAGCGGGGGACCCAGATACGCAGTATTTT. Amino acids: CASSHPLAGDPDTQYF.